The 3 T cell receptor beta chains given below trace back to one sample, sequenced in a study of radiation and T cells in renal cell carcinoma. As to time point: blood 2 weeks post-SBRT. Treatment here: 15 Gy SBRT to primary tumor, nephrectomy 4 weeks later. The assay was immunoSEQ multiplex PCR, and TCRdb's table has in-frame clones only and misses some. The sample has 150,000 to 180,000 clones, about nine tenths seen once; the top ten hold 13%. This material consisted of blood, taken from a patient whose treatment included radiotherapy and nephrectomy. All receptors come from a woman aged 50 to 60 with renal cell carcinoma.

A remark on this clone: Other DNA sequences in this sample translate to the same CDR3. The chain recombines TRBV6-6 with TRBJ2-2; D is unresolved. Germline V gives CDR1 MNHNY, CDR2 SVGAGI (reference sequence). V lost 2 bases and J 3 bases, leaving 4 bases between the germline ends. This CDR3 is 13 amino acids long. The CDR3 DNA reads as TGTGCCAGCAGTTACCTAGACACCGGGGAGCTGTTTTTT. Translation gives CASSYLDTGELFF.

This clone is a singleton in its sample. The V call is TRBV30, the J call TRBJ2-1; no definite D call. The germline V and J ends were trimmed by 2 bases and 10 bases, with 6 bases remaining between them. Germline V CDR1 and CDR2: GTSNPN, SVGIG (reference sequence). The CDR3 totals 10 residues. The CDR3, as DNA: TGTGCCTGGAGTTACGGGGAGCAGTTCTTC. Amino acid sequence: CAWSYGEQFF.

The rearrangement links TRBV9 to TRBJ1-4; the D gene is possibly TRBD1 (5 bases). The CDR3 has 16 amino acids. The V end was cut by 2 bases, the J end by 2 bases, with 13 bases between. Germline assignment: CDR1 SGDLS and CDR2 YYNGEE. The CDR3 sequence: CASSVRDGETNEKLFF. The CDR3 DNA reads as TGTGCCAGCAGCGTGCGGGACGGTGAGACTAATGAAAAACTGTTTTTT.